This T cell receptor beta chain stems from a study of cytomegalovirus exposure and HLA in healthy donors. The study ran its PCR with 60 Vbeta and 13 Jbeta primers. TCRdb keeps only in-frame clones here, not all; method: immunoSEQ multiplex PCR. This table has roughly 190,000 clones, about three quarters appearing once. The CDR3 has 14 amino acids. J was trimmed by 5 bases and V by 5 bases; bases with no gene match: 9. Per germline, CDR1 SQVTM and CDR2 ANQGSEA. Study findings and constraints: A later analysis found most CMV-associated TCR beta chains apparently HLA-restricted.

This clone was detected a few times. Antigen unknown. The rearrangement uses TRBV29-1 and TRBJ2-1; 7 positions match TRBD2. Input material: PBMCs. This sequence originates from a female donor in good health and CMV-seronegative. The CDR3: CSVPAGVVDNEQFF. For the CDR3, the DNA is TGCAGCGTTCCCGCGGGAGTCGTAGACAATGAGCAGTTCTTC.